This paragraph reports one TCR beta chain. These data are taken from a study of cytotoxic CD8 clonotypes in ibrutinib-treated CLL. TCRdb keeps only in-frame clones here, not all; method: immunoSEQ multiplex PCR. The top ten clones hold 40% to 60% of a sample with over 25,000 clones, about three quarters of them seen once. The CDR3 consists of 15 residues. The chain recombines TRBV21-1 with TRBJ1-5; no DNA check was done on the table's D call, TRBD1. TRBV21-1 is described as a pseudogene. Sequencing was performed on PBMCs, taken after 36 months of ibrutinib treatment. The origin of this receptor is a human donor with chronic lymphocytic leukemia. The CDR3 sequence: CASSKDRRGRQPQHF. In nucleotides, the CDR3 is TGTGCCAGCAGCAAAGATCGCAGGGGACGGCAGCCCCAGCATTTT.